The clone carrying this TCR beta chain was seen a single time. The sample comes from a study of control samples from healthy donors and cancer patients. The CDR3 contains 15 residues. Assay: immunoSEQ multiplex PCR; the TCRdb copy retains only in-frame clones and omits some. There are 180,000 or so clones in the sample; just over 90% occur only once, and over 3.5% lies in the top ten. The sequence was collected from a woman in her sixties or seventies in good health. The genes are TRBV21-1 and TRBJ1-3. TRBV21-1 is an annotated pseudogene. The source material was blood. This chain's CDR3 is CASSKHRPTFHTIYF. The CDR3 nucleotides read TGTGCCAGCAGCAAACACCGGCCCACGTTCCACACCATATATTTT.